This TCR beta chain came from a study of cytomegalovirus exposure and HLA in healthy donors. V gave up 2 bases and J gave up 4 bases; unmatched junction bases: 6. The CDR3 extends over 14 amino acids. CDR1 is SGHNT and CDR2 is YYREEE in the germline V gene (reference sequence). A few counts support this clone. The primer mix had 60 Vbeta and 13 Jbeta primers. This table comes from immunoSEQ multiplex PCR, and its TCRdb copy is limited to in-frame clones, with some not included. Of fewer than 250,000 clones in the sample, about 77% were seen once. The sample was PBMCs. The receptor comes from a man aged 25-45 years in good health and CMV-seropositive. The gene calls are TRBV5-4 and TRBJ2-7; 7 positions match TRBD2. CDR3 nucleotide sequence: TGTGCCAGCAGCTTCACCGGGACTAAATACGAGCAGTACTTC. This translates into CASSFTGTKYEQYF.